This T cell receptor beta chain comes out of a study of blood T cell repertoires in COVID-19. In the study overall: Sites across the United States, Italy and Spain contributed samples from acute and convalescent COVID-19. From T cells, B-cell-depleted T cells, or PBMCs came the material, which was cDNA or gDNA.

In germline, CDR1 is ENHRY, CDR2 SYGVKD. The ends were cut back, 4 bases at V and 4 bases at J, with 13 bases in the middle. This CDR3 contains 14 residues. Original processing methods: Scientists estimated how many nucleated cells there were by amplifying reference gene primers. Measured with immunoSEQ multiplex PCR; TCRdb has only the in-frame clones, and not every one. D and trimming come from the DNA, and the V and J calls and clone size come from that table. The sample has about 300,000 clones, 83% seen once. Sequencing was carried out using peripheral blood. The TCR was taken from a woman aged 45-65 years with acute or convalescent COVID-19. The chain joins TRBV10-3 to TRBJ1-1; a weak D match, TRBD1 (5 bases). The CDR3 reads CAISAAQEGTEAFF. The CDR3 nucleotides are TGTGCCATCAGTGCGGCACAGGAGGGCACTGAAGCTTTCTTT.